A selection of T cell receptor beta chains follows, all from one sample in a study of T cell responses to AZD1222 COVID-19 vaccine. Produced via immunoSEQ multiplex PCR; TCRdb's table is partial and in-frame only. The table shows under 200,000 clones, with around 90% occurring only once. This specimen consisted of peripheral blood, obtained on day 0 of AZD1222 vaccination. The receptors shown here come from an adult in good health. The CDR3 runs from the conserved cysteine through the conserved F or W. D genes are given only for firm matches. The listing skips clone size in some rows; elsewhere it reads once, few, many or a size class.

CDR3 length: 16; D gene: -; V gene: TRBV11-2; J gene: TRBJ1-4; clone size: -; CDR3 protein: CASSQPPGGLNEKLFF; CDR3 DNA: TGTGCCAGCAGCCAACCCCCGGGGGGCTTAAATGAAAAACTGTTTTTT
CDR3 length: 14; D gene: -; V gene: TRBV7-2; J gene: TRBJ2-7; clone size: -; CDR3 protein: CASSFGTSWYEQYF; CDR3 DNA: TGTGCCAGCAGCTTCGGCACGTCCTGGTACGAGCAGTACTTC
CDR3 length: 15; D gene: TRBD2; V gene: TRBV5-4; J gene: TRBJ2-5; clone size: -; CDR3 protein: CASSLISGGAETQYF; CDR3 DNA: TGTGCCAGCAGCTTAATTAGCGGGGGGGCGGAGACCCAGTACTTC
CDR3 length: 15; D gene: -; V gene: TRBV24-1; J gene: TRBJ2-3; clone size: -; CDR3 protein: CATSDHEAGSDTQYF; CDR3 DNA: TGTGCCACCAGTGACCATGAGGCAGGGTCCGATACGCAGTATTTT
CDR3 length: 16; D gene: -; V gene: TRBV5-1; J gene: TRBJ2-6; clone size: -; CDR3 protein: CASSSGLDSGANVLTF; CDR3 DNA: TGCGCCAGCAGTTCGGGGCTCGACTCTGGGGCCAACGTCCTGACTTTC
CDR3 length: 17; D gene: TRBD1; V gene: TRBV28; J gene: TRBJ1-5; clone size: -; CDR3 protein: CASSLLTAGTGEGREHF; CDR3 DNA: TGTGCCAGCAGTTTATTAACGGCCGGGACAGGGGAAGGGAGGGAGCATTTT
CDR3 length: 17; D gene: TRBD2; V gene: TRBV27; J gene: TRBJ2-7; clone size: -; CDR3 protein: CASSHLSHGTSHVEQYF; CDR3 DNA: TGTGCCAGCAGTCATCTATCCCACGGGACTAGTCATGTCGAGCAGTACTTC
CDR3 length: 11; D gene: -; V gene: TRBV10-3; J gene: TRBJ1-1; clone size: -; CDR3 protein: CAISESGGAFF; CDR3 DNA: TGTGCCATCAGTGAGTCAGGGGGAGCTTTCTTT
CDR3 length: 14; D gene: -; V gene: TRBV19; J gene: TRBJ2-7; clone size: -; CDR3 protein: CASSAGSSSYEQYF; CDR3 DNA: TGTGCCAGTAGTGCAGGGTCGAGCTCCTACGAGCAGTACTTC
CDR3 length: 17; D gene: TRBD2; V gene: TRBV6-1; J gene: TRBJ2-7; clone size: -; CDR3 protein: CASSERTAGVGGYEQYF; CDR3 DNA: TGTGCCAGCAGTGAAAGGACCGCGGGGGTGGGAGGGTACGAGCAGTACTTC
CDR3 length: 18; D gene: TRBD2; V gene: TRBV6-2/TRBV6-3; J gene: TRBJ2-1; clone size: -; CDR3 protein: CASSYPSGGIGSYNEQFF; CDR3 DNA: TGTGCCAGCAGTTACCCCAGCGGGGGGATCGGCTCCTACAATGAGCAGTTCTTC
CDR3 length: 18; D gene: TRBD2; V gene: TRBV27; J gene: TRBJ2-6; clone size: -; CDR3 protein: CASSPLAGVSGGANVLTF; CDR3 DNA: TGTGCCAGCAGTCCACTAGCGGGAGTGTCAGGTGGGGCCAACGTCCTGACTTTC
CDR3 length: 16; D gene: TRBD2; V gene: TRBV5-1; J gene: TRBJ2-2; clone size: few; CDR3 protein: CASSLFSSGSTGELFF; CDR3 DNA: TGCGCCAGCAGCTTATTTAGTAGCGGGAGCACCGGGGAGCTGTTTTTT
CDR3 length: 14; D gene: TRBD1; V gene: TRBV4-3; J gene: TRBJ1-2; clone size: -; CDR3 protein: CASSQEGRGSGYTF; CDR3 DNA: TGCGCCAGCAGCCAAGAAGGCAGGGGGAGCGGCTACACCTTC
CDR3 length: 13; D gene: TRBD1; V gene: TRBV28; J gene: TRBJ1-4; clone size: few; CDR3 protein: CASSLAGGAGGFF; CDR3 DNA: TGTGCCAGCAGTTTAGCGGGAGGAGCAGGGGGTTTTTTT
CDR3 length: 17; D gene: -; V gene: TRBV5-6; J gene: TRBJ2-2; clone size: -; CDR3 protein: CASSLNKLGLNTGELFF; CDR3 DNA: TGTGCCAGCAGCCTGAATAAGCTTGGGTTGAACACCGGGGAGCTGTTTTTT
CDR3 length: 12; D gene: -; V gene: TRBV28; J gene: TRBJ2-7; clone size: -; CDR3 protein: CASSPDRHEQYF; CDR3 DNA: TGTGCCAGCAGTCCAGACAGGCACGAGCAGTACTTC
CDR3 length: 14; D gene: TRBD2; V gene: TRBV18; J gene: TRBJ2-7; clone size: -; CDR3 protein: CASSPPVRGDEQYF; CDR3 DNA: TGTGCCAGCTCACCACCAGTCCGGGGGGACGAGCAGTACTTC
CDR3 length: 13; D gene: TRBD1; V gene: TRBV28; J gene: TRBJ1-1; clone size: -; CDR3 protein: CASSDRVGEMAFF; CDR3 DNA: TGTGCCAGCAGTGACAGGGTAGGTGAAATGGCTTTCTTT
CDR3 length: 11; D gene: TRBD2; V gene: TRBV20-1; J gene: TRBJ2-7; clone size: -; CDR3 protein: CSGPSGYEQYF; CDR3 DNA: TGCAGTGGCCCTAGCGGCTACGAGCAGTACTTC
CDR3 length: 15; D gene: TRBD2; V gene: TRBV4-3; J gene: TRBJ2-5; clone size: -; CDR3 protein: CASSQLLAGEETQYF; CDR3 DNA: TGCGCCAGCAGCCAGCTACTAGCGGGGGAAGAGACCCAGTACTTC
CDR3 length: 14; D gene: -; V gene: TRBV10-1; J gene: TRBJ2-1; clone size: -; CDR3 protein: CASRGLARGNEQFF; CDR3 DNA: TGCGCCAGCAGAGGGTTAGCAAGAGGTAATGAGCAGTTCTTC
CDR3 length: 15; D gene: TRBD1; V gene: TRBV5-1; J gene: TRBJ2-3; clone size: -; CDR3 protein: CASSLGGQGANTQYF; CDR3 DNA: TGCGCCAGCAGCTTGGGCGGGCAGGGGGCGAATACGCAGTATTTT
CDR3 length: 18; D gene: TRBD2; V gene: TRBV5-1; J gene: TRBJ2-2; clone size: -; CDR3 protein: CASRPWGGPTANTGELFF; CDR3 DNA: TGCGCCAGCAGGCCGTGGGGGGGTCCGACAGCGAACACCGGGGAGCTGTTTTTT
CDR3 length: 14; D gene: -; V gene: TRBV7-2; J gene: TRBJ2-7; clone size: -; CDR3 protein: CASSPWSGSYEQYF; CDR3 DNA: TGTGCCAGCAGCCCGTGGTCAGGGAGCTACGAGCAGTACTTC
CDR3 length: 15; D gene: TRBD2; V gene: TRBV7-9; J gene: TRBJ2-1; clone size: -; CDR3 protein: CASSLGLAEYNEQFF; CDR3 DNA: TGTGCCAGCAGCTTAGGCCTAGCGGAGTACAATGAGCAGTTCTTC
CDR3 length: 16; D gene: TRBD2; V gene: TRBV2; J gene: TRBJ2-3; clone size: -; CDR3 protein: CASSAELATVADTQYF; CDR3 DNA: TGTGCCAGCAGTGCGGAACTAGCGACGGTGGCAGATACGCAGTATTTT
CDR3 length: 11; D gene: -; V gene: TRBV9; J gene: TRBJ1-2; clone size: -; CDR3 protein: CASSVGYGYTF; CDR3 DNA: TGTGCCAGCAGCGTAGGGTATGGCTACACCTTC
CDR3 length: 17; D gene: -; V gene: TRBV21-1; J gene: TRBJ1-6; clone size: -; CDR3 protein: CASHTGSNPLDNSPLHF; CDR3 DNA: TGTGCCAGCCACACAGGGTCTAATCCTCTCGATAATTCACCCCTCCACTTT
CDR3 length: 16; D gene: -; V gene: TRBV6-7; J gene: TRBJ1-2; clone size: -; CDR3 protein: CASSHPGAGVNYGYTF; CDR3 DNA: TGTGCCAGCAGTCACCCTGGGGCAGGGGTTAACTATGGCTACACCTTC
CDR3 length: 13; D gene: TRBD2; V gene: TRBV12-5; J gene: TRBJ2-1; clone size: -; CDR3 protein: CASGTGTKGKQFF; CDR3 DNA: TGTGCTAGTGGAACCGGGACTAAAGGAAAGCAGTTCTTC
CDR3 length: 14; D gene: TRBD1; V gene: TRBV11-1; J gene: TRBJ1-1; clone size: -; CDR3 protein: CASSRRQGNTEAFF; CDR3 DNA: TGTGCCAGCAGCAGAAGACAGGGAAACACTGAAGCTTTCTTT